This TCR beta chain is from a study of beta chain features in type 1 diabetes. Study information: All samples combined gave 95 million to 130 million sorted cells for examination.

Expressed TCRB transcripts were sequenced, since all the RNA that had been isolated was reverse transcribed. Generated by immunoSEQ multiplex PCR, the TCRdb table keeps only in-frame clones and is missing some. The sample consists of about 140,000 clones, roughly 9.7% of them appearing once. This TCR was recovered from a woman aged 40-49 years in good health. Sequenced material: central memory CD4+ T cells from blood.

The CDR3 here is CASSPMGGNTEAFF. The CDR3 coding sequence is TGTGCCAGCTCACCAATGGGGGGGAACACTGAAGCTTTCTTT. The J gene is TRBJ1-1, the V gene TRBV18, with a tentative D call TRBD1 (5 bases). There are 14 residues in the CDR3. Germline V gene data show CDR1 as KGHSH and CDR2 as LQKENI. Between the trimmed V and J ends, which lost 2 bases and 1 base, there was a span of 8 bases.